This T cell receptor beta chain was retrieved from a study of blood T cell repertoires in COVID-19. For the study at large: Italy, Spain and the United States were the sources of the convalescent and acute COVID-19 samples. From T cells, B-cell-depleted T cells, or PBMCs came the material, which was cDNA or gDNA.

Germline CDR1 is SGHRS and CDR2 is YFSETQ. V dropped 1 base and J dropped 0 bases, with 7 bases sitting between them. CDR3 length: 14 residues. Original analysis: Estimates of nucleated cell counts were drawn from the amplification of reference gene primers. The assay was immunoSEQ multiplex PCR, and TCRdb's table has in-frame clones only and misses some. V and J calls plus clone size are reproduced from that table; the DNA served to infer D and trimming. Seen here are 50,000 to 70,000 clones, approximately 84% observed once, and the top ten hold over 15%. The chain carries TRBV5-1 and TRBJ2-5; a possible D gene is TRBD1 (6 bases). Source material: peripheral blood. The sequence derives from a man between 65 and 85 years old with active COVID-19. CDR3 DNA sequence: TGCGCCAGCAGCTTGAGGACAGACCAAGAGACCCAGTACTTC. As protein: CASSLRTDQETQYF.